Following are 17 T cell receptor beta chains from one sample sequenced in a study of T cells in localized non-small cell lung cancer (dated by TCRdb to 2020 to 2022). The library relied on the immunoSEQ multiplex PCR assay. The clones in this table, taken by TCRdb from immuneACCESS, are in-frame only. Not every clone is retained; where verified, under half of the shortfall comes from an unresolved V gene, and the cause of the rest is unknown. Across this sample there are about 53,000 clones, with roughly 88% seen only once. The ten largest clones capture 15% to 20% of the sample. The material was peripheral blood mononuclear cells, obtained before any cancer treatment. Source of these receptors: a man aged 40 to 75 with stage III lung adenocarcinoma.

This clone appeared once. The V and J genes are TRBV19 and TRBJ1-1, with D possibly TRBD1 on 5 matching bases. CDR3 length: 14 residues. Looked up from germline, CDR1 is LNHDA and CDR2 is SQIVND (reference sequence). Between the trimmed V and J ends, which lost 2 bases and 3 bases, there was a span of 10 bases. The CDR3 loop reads CASSIFEGHTEAFF. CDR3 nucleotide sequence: TGTGCCAGTAGTATATTTGAGGGGCACACTGAAGCTTTCTTT. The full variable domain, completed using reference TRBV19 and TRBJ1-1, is DGGITQSPKYLFRKEGQNVTLSCEQNLNHDAMYWYRQDPGQGLRLIYYSQIVNDFQKGDIAEGYSVSREKKESFPLTVTSAQKNPTAFYLCASSIFEGHTEAFFGQGTRLTVV.

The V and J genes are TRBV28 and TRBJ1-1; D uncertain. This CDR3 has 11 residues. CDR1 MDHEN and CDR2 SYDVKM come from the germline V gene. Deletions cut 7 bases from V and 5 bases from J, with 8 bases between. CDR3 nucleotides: TGTGCCAGCACCATGGGGACTGAAGCTTTCTTT. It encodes CASTMGTEAFF.

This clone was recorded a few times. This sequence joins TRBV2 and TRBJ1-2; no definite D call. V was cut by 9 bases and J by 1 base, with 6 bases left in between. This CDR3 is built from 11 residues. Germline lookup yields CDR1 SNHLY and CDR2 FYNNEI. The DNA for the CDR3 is TGTGCCAGAGGGAGTAACTATGGCTACACCTTC. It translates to CARGSNYGYTF.

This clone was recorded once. CDR3 sequence reads: CSATKGHTDTQYF. The CDR3 DNA reads TGCAGCGCTACTAAGGGACACACAGATACGCAGTATTTT. The chain combines TRBV29-1 with TRBJ2-3, with D possibly TRBD1 on 6 matching bases. Deletions cut 7 bases from V and 2 bases from J, with 13 bases between. The CDR3 is made up of 13 amino acids. Germline V gene sequence: CDR1 SQVTM, CDR2 ANQGSEA.

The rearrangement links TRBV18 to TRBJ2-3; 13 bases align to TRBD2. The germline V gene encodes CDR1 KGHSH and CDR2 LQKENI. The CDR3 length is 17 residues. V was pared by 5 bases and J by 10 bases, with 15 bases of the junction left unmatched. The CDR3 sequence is CASSVLLAGGGQGAQYF. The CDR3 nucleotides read TGTGCCAGCTCAGTCCTACTAGCGGGAGGGGGCCAGGGGGCGCAGTATTTT.

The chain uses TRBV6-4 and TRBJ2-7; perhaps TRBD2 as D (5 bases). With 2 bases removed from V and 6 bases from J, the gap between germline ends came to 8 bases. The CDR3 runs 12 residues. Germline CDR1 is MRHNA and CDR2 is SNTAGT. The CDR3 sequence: CASSDNGGEQYF. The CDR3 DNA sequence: TGTGCCAGCAGTGACAACGGAGGCGAGCAGTACTTC.

The CDR3 DNA follows: TGTGCCAGCAGCTTAGCGCCGACGAATCAGCCCCAGCATTTT. It codes for CASSLAPTNQPQHF. The rearrangement joins TRBV7-9 to TRBJ1-5; D unresolved. Germline CDR1 reads SEHNR; CDR2 reads FQNEAQ (reference sequence). The CDR3 runs to 14 residues. Trimming took 0 bases from V and 4 from J, leaving 7 bases between them.

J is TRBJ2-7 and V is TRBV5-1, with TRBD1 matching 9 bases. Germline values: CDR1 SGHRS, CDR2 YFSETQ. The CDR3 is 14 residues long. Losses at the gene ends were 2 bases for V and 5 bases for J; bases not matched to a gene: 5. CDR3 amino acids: CASSLTGGRDEQYF. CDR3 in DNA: TGCGCCAGCAGCTTAACAGGGGGCAGGGACGAGCAGTACTTC.

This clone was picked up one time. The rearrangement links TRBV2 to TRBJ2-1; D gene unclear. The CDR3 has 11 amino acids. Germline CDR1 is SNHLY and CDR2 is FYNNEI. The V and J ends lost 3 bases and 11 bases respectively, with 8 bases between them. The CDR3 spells CASSDDTKQFF. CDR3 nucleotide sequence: TGTGCCAGCAGTGACGACACTAAGCAGTTCTTC.

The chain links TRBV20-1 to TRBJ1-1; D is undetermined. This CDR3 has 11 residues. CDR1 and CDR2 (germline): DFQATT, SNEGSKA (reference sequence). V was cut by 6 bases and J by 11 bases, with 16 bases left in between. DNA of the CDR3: TGCAGTGCCCCTCCCGGAGGGAGTGCTTTCTTT. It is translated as CSAPPGGSAFF.

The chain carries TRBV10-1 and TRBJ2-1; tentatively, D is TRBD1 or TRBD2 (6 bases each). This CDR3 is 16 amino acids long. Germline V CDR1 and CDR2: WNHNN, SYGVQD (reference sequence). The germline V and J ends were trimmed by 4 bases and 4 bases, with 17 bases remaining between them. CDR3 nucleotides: TGCGCCAGCAGTGGAGGGGGGAGAGGGGCTTACAATGAGCAGTTCTTC. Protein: CASSGGGRGAYNEQFF.

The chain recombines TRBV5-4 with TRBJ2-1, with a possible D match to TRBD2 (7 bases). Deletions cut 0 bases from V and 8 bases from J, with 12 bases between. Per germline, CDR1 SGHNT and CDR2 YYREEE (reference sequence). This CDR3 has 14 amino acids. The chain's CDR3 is CASSLDTGRDEQFF. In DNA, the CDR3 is TGTGCCAGCAGCTTGGATACAGGGAGGGATGAGCAGTTCTTC.

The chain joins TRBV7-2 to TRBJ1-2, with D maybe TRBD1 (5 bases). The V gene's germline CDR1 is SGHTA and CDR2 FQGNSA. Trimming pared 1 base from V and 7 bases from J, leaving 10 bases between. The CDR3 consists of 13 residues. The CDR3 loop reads CASSLVGTGGYTF. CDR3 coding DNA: TGTGCCAGCAGCTTAGTTGGAACAGGTGGCTACACCTTC.

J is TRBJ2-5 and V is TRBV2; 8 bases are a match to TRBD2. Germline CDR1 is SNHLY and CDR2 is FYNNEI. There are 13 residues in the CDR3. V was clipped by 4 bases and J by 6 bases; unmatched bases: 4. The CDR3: CASSVGRAKTQYF. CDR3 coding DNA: TGTGCCAGCAGTGTCGGGAGGGCCAAGACCCAGTACTTC.

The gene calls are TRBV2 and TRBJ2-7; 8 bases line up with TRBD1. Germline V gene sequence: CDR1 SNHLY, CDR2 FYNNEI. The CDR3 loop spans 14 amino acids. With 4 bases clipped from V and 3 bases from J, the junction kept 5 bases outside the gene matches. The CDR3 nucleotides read TGTGCCAGCAGTGGGACAGGGACCTTCTACGAGCAGTACTTC. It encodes CASSGTGTFYEQYF. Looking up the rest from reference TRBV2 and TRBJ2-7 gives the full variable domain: EPEVTQTPSHQVTQMGQEVILRCVPISNHLYFYWYRQILGQKVEFLVSFYNNEISEKSEIFDDQFSVERPDGSNFTLKIRSTKLEDSAMYFCASSGTGTFYEQYFGPGTRLTVT.

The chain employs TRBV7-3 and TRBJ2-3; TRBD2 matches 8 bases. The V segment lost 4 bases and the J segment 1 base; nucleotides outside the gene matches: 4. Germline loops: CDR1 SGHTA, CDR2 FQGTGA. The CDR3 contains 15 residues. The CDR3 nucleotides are TGTGCCAGCAGCTCTAGAGCGGGGGGCACAGATACGCAGTATTTT. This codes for CASSSRAGGTDTQYF.

This CDR3 reads CASSFQGREQFF. The CDR3 nucleotides read TGTGCCAGCAGCTTTCAGGGACGTGAGCAGTTCTTC. The chain uses TRBV7-3 and TRBJ2-1; D may match TRBD1 or TRBD2 (5 bases each). The length of the CDR3 is 12 residues. The germline V gene has CDR1 SGHTA and CDR2 FQGTGA. V gave up 3 bases and J gave up 9 bases, with 9 bases separating them.